A single sample gave rise to the 5 T cell receptor beta chains below, sequenced in a study of blood T cells in healthy people across ages. A J-beta primer mix and a sample-barcoded 5' primer were used in a second PCR of roughly 6 to 12 cycles. TCRdb called the 5' RACE reads again in MiXCR, with one record for every CDR3 protein. The sample yields about 930,000 distinct CDR3 sequences, 25% to 30% seen once. The same sample was also studied in work on T cells of mothers and their children.

The sample taken for sequencing was blood. The source is a woman in her forties in good health.

This clonotype has a handful of counts. The chain combines TRBV5-1 with TRBJ1-4, with 8 bases identical to TRBD1. The CDR3 has 14 residues. Per germline, CDR1 SGHRS and CDR2 YFSETQ. Germline trimming cut 4 bases from V and 5 bases from J; bases unmatched to any gene: 4. For the CDR3, the DNA is TGCGCCAGCAGCCCGACAGGGGAGAATGAAAAACTGTTTTTT. Its protein product is CASSPTGENEKLFF.

The V call is TRBV12-3 or TRBV12-4, the J call TRBJ1-1, with D possibly matching TRBD1 (5 bases). This CDR3 is 13 amino acids long. Deletions cut 5 bases from V and 8 bases from J, with 15 bases between. CDR3 nucleotides: TGTGCCAGCAGTATACAGGTAGGAGGGGAAGCTTTCTTT. Protein sequence: CASSIQVGGEAFF.

This clonotype was counted a few times. The V gene is TRBV3-1, the J gene TRBJ2-1, with a possible D match to TRBD1 (5 bases). The CDR3 length is 15 residues. V lost 2 bases and J 9 bases, leaving 17 bases between the germline ends. Germline assignment: CDR1 LGHDT and CDR2 YNNKEL (reference sequence). This chain's CDR3 is CASSQTETRVGEQFF. Written as DNA, the CDR3 is TGTGCCAGCAGCCAAACAGAAACCAGGGTCGGTGAGCAGTTCTTC.

The V gene is TRBV5-1, the J gene TRBJ1-4; D may be TRBD1 (5 bases). The CDR3 has 15 amino acids. V was cut by 9 bases and J by 0 bases, with 15 bases left in between. Germline V gives CDR1 SGHRS, CDR2 YFSETQ. CDR3 nucleotides: TGCGCCACTAAGCGGGACGGAGCAACTAATGAAAAACTGTTTTTT. The encoded protein is CATKRDGATNEKLFF.

The chain carries TRBV5-1 and TRBJ2-5, with 9 bases aligning to TRBD2. The junction had 10 bases not matched to a gene; V was cut back by 4 bases and J by 6 bases. The CDR3 runs to 15 residues. Per germline, CDR1 SGHRS and CDR2 YFSETQ. The CDR3 region has the DNA TGCGCCAGCAGCCTAGAGGGACTAGCCGACAAGACCCAGTACTTC. Amino acids: CASSLEGLADKTQYF. The full variable domain, its missing parts supplied by reference TRBV5-1 and TRBJ2-5, is KAGVTQTPRYLIKTRGQQVTLSCSPISGHRSVSWYQQTPGQGLQFLFEYFSETQRNKGNFPGRFSGRQFSNSRSEMNVSTLELGDSALYLCASSLEGLADKTQYFGPGTRLLVL.